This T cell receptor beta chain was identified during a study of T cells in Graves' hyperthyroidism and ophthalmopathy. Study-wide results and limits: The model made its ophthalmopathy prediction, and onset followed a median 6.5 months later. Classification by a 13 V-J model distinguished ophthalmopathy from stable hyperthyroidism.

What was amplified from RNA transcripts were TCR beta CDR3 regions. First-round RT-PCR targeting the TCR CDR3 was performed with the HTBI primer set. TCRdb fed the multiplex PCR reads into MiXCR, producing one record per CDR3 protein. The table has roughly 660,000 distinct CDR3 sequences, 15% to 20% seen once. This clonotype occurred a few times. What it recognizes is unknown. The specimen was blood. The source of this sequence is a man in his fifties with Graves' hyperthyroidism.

The CDR3 DNA reads as TGTGCCATCAGTGATTCGTTGCGCTTGGTCTACGAGCAGTACTTC. It encodes CAISDSLRLVYEQYF. The chain employs TRBV10-3 and TRBJ2-7; D gene unclear. The V gene lost 3 bases and the J gene lost 3 bases, with 15 bases spanning the gap. Germline V lookup: CDR1 ENHRY, CDR2 SYGVKD. The CDR3 extends over 15 amino acids.